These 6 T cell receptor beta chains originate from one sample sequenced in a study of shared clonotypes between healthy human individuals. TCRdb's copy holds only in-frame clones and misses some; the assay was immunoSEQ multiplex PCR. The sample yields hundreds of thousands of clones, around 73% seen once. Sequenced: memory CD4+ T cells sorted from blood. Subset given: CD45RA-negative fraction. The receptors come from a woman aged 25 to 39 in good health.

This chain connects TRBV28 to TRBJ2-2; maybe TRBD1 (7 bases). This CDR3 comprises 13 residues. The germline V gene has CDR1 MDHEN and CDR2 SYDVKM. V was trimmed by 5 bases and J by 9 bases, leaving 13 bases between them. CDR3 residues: CASSGQGGWELFF. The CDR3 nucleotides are TGTGCCAGCAGTGGTCAGGGGGGCTGGGAGCTGTTTTTT.

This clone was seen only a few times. Here the CDR3 reads CASSSNYISTDTQYF. CDR3 sequence (DNA): TGTGCCAGCAGCTCAAACTACATAAGCACAGATACGCAGTATTTT. The rearrangement links TRBV7-2 to TRBJ2-3; the D is unclear. The V and J ends lost 4 bases and 0 bases respectively, with 11 bases between them. CDR3 length equals 15 residues. The germline V gene has CDR1 SGHTA and CDR2 FQGNSA.

CDR3 amino acids: CASMGQRGSGELFF. DNA for the CDR3: TGCGCCAGCATGGGCCAAAGGGGTTCCGGGGAGCTGTTTTTT. The chain combines TRBV5-1 with TRBJ2-2; maybe TRBD1 (5 bases). CDR3 length: 14 amino acids. V dropped 6 bases and J dropped 6 bases, with 15 bases sitting between them. CDR1 is SGHRS and CDR2 is YFSETQ in the germline V gene.

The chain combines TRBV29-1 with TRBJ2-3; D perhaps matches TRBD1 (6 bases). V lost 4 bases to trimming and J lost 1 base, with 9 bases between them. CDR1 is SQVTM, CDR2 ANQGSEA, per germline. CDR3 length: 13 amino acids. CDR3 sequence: CSVGEGGTDTQYF. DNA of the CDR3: TGCAGCGTTGGAGAGGGGGGCACAGATACGCAGTATTTT.

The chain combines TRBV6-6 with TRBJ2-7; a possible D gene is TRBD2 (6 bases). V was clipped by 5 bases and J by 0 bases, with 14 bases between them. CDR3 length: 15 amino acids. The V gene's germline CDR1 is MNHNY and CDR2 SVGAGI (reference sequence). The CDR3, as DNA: TGTGCCAGCAGTCCAATAGCGGATAGCTCCTACGAGCAGTACTTC. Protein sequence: CASSPIADSSYEQYF.

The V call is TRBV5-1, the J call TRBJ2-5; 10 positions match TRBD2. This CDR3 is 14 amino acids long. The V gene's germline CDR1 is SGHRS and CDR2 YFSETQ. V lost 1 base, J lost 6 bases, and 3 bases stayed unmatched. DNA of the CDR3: TGCGCCAGCAGCTTGCCTAGCGGGAGTAAGACCCAGTACTTC. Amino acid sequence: CASSLPSGSKTQYF.